Presented here are 28 T cell receptor beta chains from one specimen sequenced in a study of blood T cell repertoires in COVID-19. Here immunoSEQ multiplex PCR was the method, and the copy in TCRdb shows in-frame clones only, minus some. The table records 30,000 to 35,000 clones, more than 85% of them present only once. The specimen was peripheral blood. All receptors come from a man aged 65 to 85 with acute or convalescent COVID-19.

J is TRBJ2-3 and V is TRBV5-1; 11 bases align to TRBD2. V lost 4 bases, J lost 1 base, and 5 bases stayed unmatched. Germline V gene lookup returns CDR1 SGHRS and CDR2 YFSETQ. The CDR3 loop spans 16 amino acids. The CDR3 nucleotides read TGCGCCAGCAGCGAGGGACTAGCGGTACGCACAGATACGCAGTATTTT. It translates to CASSEGLAVRTDTQYF.

The chain joins TRBV29-1 to TRBJ2-3, with D tentatively TRBD2 (6 bases). Germline V gene data show CDR1 as SQVTM and CDR2 as ANQGSEA. This CDR3 comprises 13 residues. The ends were cut back, 1 base at V and 2 bases at J, with 7 bases in the middle. CDR3 loop: CSVEGTNTDTQYF. As DNA, the CDR3 is TGCAGCGTTGAAGGGACTAACACAGATACGCAGTATTTT.

The chain carries TRBV5-8 and TRBJ1-5; D is uncertain. Looked up from germline, CDR1 is SGHTS and CDR2 is YDEGEE. Trimming cost V 4 bases and J 0 bases, with 17 bases left between them. This CDR3 spans 17 amino acids. The CDR3 sequence is CASSPFYGRDSNQPQHF. The CDR3 region has the DNA TGTGCCAGCAGCCCTTTTTATGGGCGGGATAGCAATCAGCCCCAGCATTTT.

This chain joins TRBV19 and TRBJ2-5; 15 positions agree with TRBD2. The CDR3 runs 16 residues. J lost 4 bases, V lost 7 bases, and 7 bases had no gene match. Germline CDR1 LNHDA, CDR2 SQIVND (reference sequence). As DNA, the CDR3 is TGTGCCAGTATGCGGACTAGCGGGGGGGCCGTAGAGACCCAGTACTTC. It codes for CASMRTSGGAVETQYF.

CDR3 protein: CASSPRDSFGYTF. Here the CDR3 DNA reads TGTGCCAGCAGTCCCAGGGACAGCTTTGGCTACACCTTC. V usage is TRBV27 and J usage is TRBJ1-2, with 7 bases lining up with TRBD1. CDR1 MNHEY and CDR2 SMNVEV come from the germline V gene (reference sequence). Trimming took 5 bases from V and 7 from J; bases not matched to a gene: 7. This CDR3 is built from 13 residues.

The V call is TRBV6-5, the J call TRBJ1-2; no clear D gene. This CDR3 spans 13 amino acids. V was trimmed by 0 bases and J by 4 bases, leaving 6 bases between them. Germline CDR1 and CDR2: MNHEY and SVGAGI. The CDR3 here is CASSYSAAYGYTF. CDR3 sequence (DNA): TGTGCCAGCAGTTACTCGGCCGCCTATGGCTACACCTTC.

The chain employs TRBV6-1 and TRBJ1-6; TRBD1 aligns across 8 bases. The J segment lost 5 bases and the V segment lost 4 bases, leaving 7 bases of the junction unmatched. Germline V gene sequence: CDR1 MNHNS, CDR2 SASEGT. The CDR3 spans 16 residues. CDR3 bases: TGTGCCAGCAGTGCCTCTCGACAGGGGAATAATTCACCCCTCCACTTT. This codes for CASSASRQGNNSPLHF.

The V gene is TRBV6-1, the J gene TRBJ2-2, with a weak D call TRBD1 (6 bases). Trimming left V 1 base short and J 7 bases short, with 10 bases between. The CDR3 has 14 residues. Germline lookup yields CDR1 MNHNS and CDR2 SASEGT. The CDR3 loop is CASSEGPGVGELFF. In DNA, the CDR3 is TGTGCCAGCAGTGAAGGCCCAGGGGTCGGGGAGCTGTTTTTT.

Only one count was recorded for this clone. The chain combines TRBV19 with TRBJ1-3, with 10 positions matching TRBD1. This CDR3 is 15 amino acids long. J lost 6 bases, V lost 5 bases, and 7 bases had no gene match. The V gene's germline CDR1 is LNHDA and CDR2 SQIVND (reference sequence). The CDR3 bases are TGTGCCAGTAGTCGGGACAGGGGATCTCCAAACACCATATATTTT. This translates into CASSRDRGSPNTIYF. Using reference TRBV19 and TRBJ1-3 for the parts outside the CDR3, the full variable domain is DGGITQSPKYLFRKEGQNVTLSCEQNLNHDAMYWYRQDPGQGLRLIYYSQIVNDFQKGDIAEGYSVSREKKESFPLTVTSAQKNPTAFYLCASSRDRGSPNTIYFGEGSWLTVV.

The chain employs TRBV5-4 and TRBJ1-3, with 10 positions matching TRBD1. The junction had 1 base not matched to a gene; V was cut back by 1 base and J by 6 bases. Germline values: CDR1 SGHNT, CDR2 YYREEE (reference sequence). There are 14 residues in the CDR3. The CDR3 coding sequence is TGTGCCAGCAGCTTGAGACAGGGGGCAAACACCATATATTTT. Protein sequence: CASSLRQGANTIYF. The entire variable domain, with the rest obtained from reference TRBV5-4 and TRBJ1-3, is as follows: ETGVTQSPTHLIKTRGQQVTLRCSSQSGHNTVSWYQQALGQGPQFIFQYYREEENGRGNFPPRFSGLQFPNYSSELNVNALELDDSALYLCASSLRQGANTIYFGEGSWLTVV.

The sample holds one count of this clone. The V and J genes are TRBV6-5 and TRBJ1-1, with unresolved D. Germline loops: CDR1 MNHEY, CDR2 SVGAGI. Trimming took off 5 bases at V and 6 bases at J, with 16 bases between the two ends. The CDR3 loop spans 14 amino acids. CDR3 in DNA: TGTGCCAGCAGTAACCGAGGGCGCGGCGCTGAAGCTTTCTTT. It yields the protein CASSNRGRGAEAFF.

The chain links TRBV10-2 to TRBJ2-7; weak D call: TRBD2 (6 bases). Germline V gene sequence: CDR1 WSHSY, CDR2 SAAADI. This CDR3 region has 14 residues. The V end was cut by 3 bases, the J end by 4 bases, with 13 bases between. CDR3 loop: CASSEPAGGYEQYF. CDR3 bases: TGCGCCAGCAGTGAACCAGCGGGTGGATACGAGCAGTACTTC.

The chain carries TRBV6-2 or TRBV6-3 and TRBJ1-1; no clear D gene. CDR1 and CDR2 (germline): MNHEY, SVGEGT. V gave up 5 bases and J gave up 5 bases, with 24 bases separating them. This CDR3 spans 17 amino acids. The CDR3 DNA follows: TGTGCCAGCAGTAACCTTATGTTACGGGGTCGATGGACTGAAGCTTTCTTT. It specifies CASSNLMLRGRWTEAFF.

The chain couples TRBV9 to TRBJ2-7; D might be TRBD1 (7 bases). Germline CDR1 SGDLS, CDR2 YYNGEE. Trimming took 3 bases from V and 0 from J, leaving 10 bases between them. This CDR3 spans 14 amino acids. CDR3 protein: CASSGQGGSYEQYF. Here the CDR3 DNA reads TGTGCCAGCAGCGGTCAGGGGGGCTCCTACGAGCAGTACTTC.

The CDR3 sequence: CASSYSYRNNSPLHF. In DNA form, the CDR3 reads TGTGCCAGCAGTTACTCCTATCGAAACAATTCACCCCTCCACTTT. This sequence joins TRBV6-5 and TRBJ1-6; D ambiguous. Germline V gives CDR1 MNHEY, CDR2 SVGAGI. The V end lost 0 bases, the J end lost 7 bases, and 10 bases lay between the germline ends. The length of the CDR3 is 15 residues.

CDR3 region: CASSPGYSYGYTF. CDR3 bases: TGTGCCAGCAGCCCTGGGTACAGCTATGGCTACACCTTC. The chain recombines TRBV3-1 (or the pseudogene TRBV3-2) with TRBJ1-2; D is unclear. Between the trimmed V and J ends, which lost 4 bases and 4 bases, there was a span of 10 bases. CDR1 is LGHDT and CDR2 is YNNKEL in the germline V gene (reference sequence). This CDR3 comprises 13 residues.

The V call is TRBV6-5, the J call TRBJ1-5; 7 bases are shared with TRBD1. The germline gives CDR1 MNHEY, CDR2 SVGAGI. V was pared by 4 bases and J by 7 bases, with 7 bases of the junction left unmatched. The CDR3 covers 14 residues. The CDR3 sequence is CASSSTGLQQPQHF. CDR3 nucleotides: TGTGCCAGCAGTTCGACAGGGTTGCAACAGCCCCAGCATTTT.

V and J are TRBV5-6 and TRBJ2-1; 11 bases match TRBD1. The CDR3 length is 15 residues. Germline loops: CDR1 SGHDT, CDR2 YYEEEE. Trimming at V came to 2 bases and at J to 4 bases, leaving 2 bases not matched to a gene. The CDR3 protein is CASSFRDRGYNEQFF. The CDR3 DNA is TGTGCCAGCAGCTTCCGGGACAGGGGGTACAATGAGCAGTTCTTC.

This clone was recorded only once. The chain recombines TRBV28 with TRBJ2-7; maybe TRBD1 (6 bases). Germline-derived CDR1 and CDR2 are MDHEN and SYDVKM. V was pared by 6 bases and J by 0 bases, with 15 bases between. There are 15 residues in the CDR3. The CDR3 DNA reads as TGTGCCAGCAGGGAGCAGGGGCCCAGCTCCTACGAGCAGTACTTC. This translates into CASREQGPSSYEQYF.

The chain links TRBV5-6 to TRBJ2-5; TRBD2 matches at 8 bases. V was clipped by 1 base and J by 0 bases; unmatched bases: 11. The CDR3 runs to 18 residues. Looked up from germline, CDR1 is SGHDT and CDR2 is YYEEEE. CDR3 sequence reads: CASSLSGGQPWYQETQYF. In DNA form, the CDR3 reads TGTGCCAGCAGCTTGAGCGGGGGTCAACCTTGGTACCAAGAGACCCAGTACTTC.

This sequence joins TRBV10-3 and TRBJ1-3; D gene ambiguous. V was clipped by 4 bases and J by 2 bases, with 6 bases between them. The CDR3 is 13 amino acids. The germline V gene encodes CDR1 ENHRY and CDR2 SYGVKD. CDR3 amino acids: CAISGRAGNTIYF. DNA for the CDR3: TGTGCCATCAGTGGAAGAGCTGGAAACACCATATATTTT.

J is TRBJ1-1 and V is TRBV7-9; a possible D gene is TRBD1 (6 bases). The V end lost 3 bases, the J end lost 8 bases, and 10 bases lay between the germline ends. Germline CDR1 and CDR2: SEHNR and FQNEAQ (reference sequence). The CDR3 extends over 12 amino acids. This CDR3 is CASSFVDSEAFF. The CDR3 region has the DNA TGTGCCAGCAGCTTCGTGGACAGCGAAGCTTTCTTT.

CDR3 DNA: TGTGCCAGCAGCTGGACAGGGCCCACTGAAGCTTTCTTT. It is translated as CASSWTGPTEAFF. The V gene is TRBV5-6, the J gene TRBJ1-1, with 8 positions matching TRBD1. V shed 3 bases, J shed 4 bases, and the junction held 2 bases outside the gene matches. The germline gives CDR1 SGHDT, CDR2 YYEEEE. This CDR3 has 13 residues. The whole variable domain, remainder taken from reference TRBV5-6 and TRBJ1-1, is DAGVTQSPTHLIKTRGQQVTLRCSPKSGHDTVSWYQQALGQGPQFIFQYYEEEERQRGNFPDRFSGHQFPNYSSELNVNALLLGDSALYLCASSWTGPTEAFFGQGTRLTVV.

This chain links TRBV9 with TRBJ1-1; possibly TRBD1 for D (6 bases). This CDR3 region has 13 residues. Per the germline V gene, CDR1 is SGDLS and CDR2 is YYNGEE. Trimming shortened V by 1 base and J by 4 bases, and 8 bases separated the two germline ends. Written as DNA, the CDR3 is TGTGCCAGCAGCGTACCGACAGGCACTGAAGCTTTCTTT. It encodes CASSVPTGTEAFF.

V gene TRBV5-1 combines with J gene TRBJ1-4; D perhaps matches TRBD1 (6 bases). Trimming removed 5 bases from V and 7 bases from J, with 18 bases in between. CDR1 SGHRS and CDR2 YFSETQ come from the germline V gene. The CDR3 sequence is 15 residues long. DNA for the CDR3: TGCGCCAGCAGGTCGACAGGAGATGGAGGTGAAAAACTGTTTTTT. It codes for CASRSTGDGGEKLFF.

V is TRBV29-1 and J is TRBJ1-1; D unclear. V was pared by 5 bases and J by 2 bases, with 3 bases between. The CDR3 sequence is 10 residues long. CDR1 and CDR2 from the germline V gene are SQVTM and ANQGSEA. CDR3 sequence reads: CSVQNTEAFF. The CDR3 DNA reads as TGCAGCGTTCAAAACACTGAAGCTTTCTTT.

This clone was found a few times. The chain couples TRBV5-4 to TRBJ2-7; 8 bases agree with TRBD2. Trimming took 1 base from V and 2 from J; bases not matched to a gene: 8. Germline CDR1 is SGHNT and CDR2 is YYREEE (reference sequence). This CDR3 contains 16 residues. The CDR3 DNA reads as TGTGCCAGCAGCTTGCAGAGTCAGCGGGGGACCTACGAGCAGTACTTC. This encodes CASSLQSQRGTYEQYF.

V and J are TRBV4-1 and TRBJ1-4, with a possible D match to TRBD1 (5 bases). CDR1 and CDR2 (germline): MGHRA, YSYEKL. Trimming took off 4 bases at V and 3 bases at J, with 12 bases between the two ends. The CDR3 totals 15 residues. For the CDR3, the DNA is TGCGCCAGCAGCCTCCCAGGGAGGGCTAATGAAAAACTGTTTTTT. Translation gives CASSLPGRANEKLFF.